Listed below are T cell receptor beta chains from one sample, sequenced in a study of T cells in localized non-small cell lung cancer. The table came from immunoSEQ multiplex PCR; TCRdb's copy has only in-frame clones and leaves some out. The data show roughly 30,000 clones, around 93% seen once. The sample here was peripheral blood, taken before any cancer treatment. Source of these receptors: a female donor older than 55 with stage I lung adenocarcinoma. Both conserved end residues are part of each CDR3. The D gene is left open where the match is weak. Size values are once, few and many counts, or a class for expanded clones, and some rows have none.

>TRBJ2-2|-|TRBV7-9|TRBD1
CASSLGSGTGWTGELFF
TGTGCCAGCAGCTTGGGGTCCGGGACAGGGTGGACCGGGGAGCTGTTTTTT
>TRBJ2-5|-|TRBV11-2|TRBD2
CASRTSGGQETQYF
TGTGCCAGCAGAACTAGCGGGGGGCAAGAGACCCAGTACTTC
>TRBJ1-1|-|TRBV9|-
CASSAGRVGGRTEAFF
TGTGCCAGCAGCGCCGGACGGGTTGGGGGGCGGACTGAAGCTTTCTTT
>TRBJ2-2|-|TRBV6-4|TRBD2
CASITKRGNNTGELFF
TGTGCCAGCATCACTAAGCGGGGTAACAACACCGGGGAGCTGTTTTTT
>TRBJ2-7|-|TRBV2|TRBD1
CASTENPDRGREQYF
TGTGCCAGCACCGAAAACCCGGACAGGGGGCGTGAGCAGTACTTC
>TRBJ2-3|once|TRBV29-1|-
CSVLPGDTQYF
TGCAGCGTTCTTCCGGGGGATACGCAGTATTTT
>TRBJ1-3|-|TRBV21-1|-
CASSILKDRDLGNTIYF
TGTGCCAGCAGCATACTGAAAGACAGGGATTTAGGAAACACCATATATTTT
>TRBJ2-3|-|TRBV11-2|-
CASGAPGGSTDTQYF
TGTGCCAGCGGCGCGCCGGGGGGCAGCACAGATACGCAGTATTTT
>TRBJ1-1|-|TRBV5-6|TRBD1
CASRWTGGSFSEAFF
TGTGCCAGCAGATGGACAGGGGGCAGCTTCTCTGAAGCTTTCTTT
>TRBJ1-5|once|TRBV4-1|-
CASSQDEGHSNQPQHF
TGCGCCAGCAGCCAAGATGAAGGGCACAGCAATCAGCCCCAGCATTTT
>TRBJ2-7|-|TRBV6-1|-
CASLGRNIAYEQYF
TGTGCCAGCCTAGGGAGGAATATTGCCTACGAGCAGTACTTC
>TRBJ1-2|once|TRBV20-1|-
CSASAGKGYTF
TGCAGTGCTAGCGCTGGGAAGGGCTACACCTTC
>TRBJ2-5|-|TRBV2|TRBD2
CASSERVWGLADQETQYF
TGTGCCAGCAGTGAAAGAGTTTGGGGTCTAGCGGATCAAGAGACCCAGTACTTC
>TRBJ2-3|-|TRBV7-9|-
CASSFDSLDTQYF
TGTGCCAGCAGCTTTGACAGTTTAGATACGCAGTATTTT
>TRBJ2-3|once|TRBV21-1|-
CASSKVLLTDTQYF
TGTGCCAGCAGCAAAGTACTCCTCACAGATACGCAGTATTTT
>TRBJ1-2|-|TRBV6-5|-
CASSLEEAPLYGYTF
TGTGCCAGCAGCCTGGAGGAGGCCCCTCTCTATGGCTACACCTTC
>TRBJ1-1|-|TRBV30|TRBD1
CAWSGYRGTEAFF
TGTGCCTGGTCCGGTTACAGGGGCACTGAAGCTTTCTTT
>TRBJ1-1|-|TRBV7-2|-
CASSLGGGNTEAFF
TGTGCCAGCAGCTTAGGCGGCGGCAACACTGAAGCTTTCTTT
>TRBJ1-3|-|TRBV7-9|-
CASSFSSRGNTIYF
TGTGCCAGCAGCTTTTCCAGCAGGGGAAACACCATATATTTT
>TRBJ1-2|few|TRBV5-1|TRBD1
CASSLGDRAYGYTF
TGCGCCAGCAGCTTGGGCGACAGGGCCTATGGCTACACCTTC
>TRBJ2-5|-|TRBV19|-
CASSIGGMGQETQYF
TGTGCCAGTAGTATAGGCGGGATGGGACAAGAGACCCAGTACTTC
>TRBJ2-1|once|TRBV29-1|TRBD2
CSVEKVAGGTNNEQFF
TGCAGCGTTGAAAAAGTAGCGGGAGGCACTAACAATGAGCAGTTCTTC
>TRBJ1-5|-|TRBV7-2|-
CASSLAAWGQGRNQPQHF
TGTGCCAGCAGCTTAGCGGCCTGGGGGCAAGGGCGCAATCAGCCCCAGCATTTT
>TRBJ2-6|-|TRBV4-2|TRBD1
CASSQPPGGATGANVLTF
TGTGCCAGCAGCCAACCGCCAGGGGGCGCGACTGGGGCCAACGTCCTGACTTTC
>TRBJ2-2|-|TRBV7-9|-
CASSPVGAASPGELFF
TGTGCCAGCAGCCCCGTTGGCGCCGCCAGTCCCGGGGAGCTGTTTTTT
>TRBJ1-2|-|TRBV7-2|-
CASRPRTGYGYTF
TGTGCCAGCAGGCCCAGGACTGGCTATGGCTACACCTTC
>TRBJ1-2|-|TRBV18|TRBD1
CASSPSGTGSGYTF
TGTGCCAGCTCACCGAGCGGGACAGGGTCTGGCTACACCTTC
>TRBJ2-2|-|TRBV7-9|-
CASSNQITGELFF
TGTGCCAGCAGCAACCAGATCACCGGGGAGCTGTTTTTT
>TRBJ2-6|-|TRBV2|-
CASNLEGFTGANVLTF
TGTGCCAGCAATCTCGAGGGGTTTACCGGGGCCAACGTCCTGACTTTC
>TRBJ1-5|few|TRBV27|TRBD1
CASSFKGQGNNQPQHF
TGTGCCAGCAGTTTTAAGGGACAGGGGAACAATCAGCCCCAGCATTTT
>TRBJ1-1|-|TRBV28|-
CASPGGQGGSAEAFF
TGTGCCAGCCCCGGAGGGCAGGGCGGGAGCGCTGAAGCTTTCTTT
>TRBJ2-1|-|TRBV6-1|-
CASSEASVNEQFF
TGTGCCAGCAGTGAGGCTAGCGTCAATGAGCAGTTCTTC
>TRBJ2-7|-|TRBV14|TRBD1
CASSQLRDRPYEQYF
TGTGCCAGCAGCCAACTCCGGGACAGACCCTACGAGCAGTACTTC
>TRBJ1-5|-|TRBV12-5|TRBD1
CASGPGQASNQPQHF
TGTGCTAGTGGCCCGGGACAGGCTAGCAATCAGCCCCAGCATTTT
>TRBJ1-1|-|TRBV25-1|-
CASSESSGGDTEAFF
TGTGCCAGCAGTGAATCGAGTGGGGGGGACACTGAAGCTTTCTTT
>TRBJ2-1|-|TRBV28|TRBD1
CASSLGQGHNEQFF
TGTGCCAGCAGTTTAGGACAGGGCCACAATGAGCAGTTCTTC
>TRBJ1-2|-|TRBV5-1|-
CASRIIQSTYGYTF
TGCGCCAGCAGGATAATTCAGAGTACCTATGGCTACACCTTC
>TRBJ2-6|-|TRBV30|TRBD1
CAWTTLWDRGPTGANVLTF
TGTGCCTGGACGACCCTTTGGGACAGGGGGCCTACTGGGGCCAACGTCCTGACTTTC
>TRBJ1-1|-|TRBV5-1|-
CASSFRPDTEAFF
TGCGCCAGCAGCTTTCGACCCGACACTGAAGCTTTCTTT
>TRBJ2-7|-|TRBV19|TRBD1
CASMTGTGINEQYF
TGTGCCAGCATGACCGGGACAGGGATCAACGAGCAGTACTTC
>TRBJ1-5|-|TRBV5-6|-
CASSPSQGSNQPQHF
TGTGCCAGCAGCCCGTCCCAGGGGAGCAATCAGCCCCAGCATTTT
>TRBJ2-3|-|TRBV29-1|TRBD2
CSVDSGGTDTQYF
TGCAGCGTTGACTCGGGGGGGACAGATACGCAGTATTTT
>TRBJ2-1|-|TRBV18|-
CASSPGLADEQFF
TGTGCCAGCTCACCCGGGTTGGCCGATGAGCAGTTCTTC
>TRBJ1-1|-|TRBV28|-
CASSLRGYTEAFF
TGTGCCAGCAGTTTAAGAGGCTACACTGAAGCTTTCTTT
>TRBJ2-5|-|TRBV18|TRBD1
CASSPPVGQGANHQETQYF
TGTGCCAGCTCACCACCGGTCGGGCAGGGGGCCAACCATCAAGAGACCCAGTACTTC
>TRBJ1-1|-|TRBV29-1|TRBD1
CSVGTRQGAYTEAFF
TGCAGCGTTGGGACTAGACAGGGGGCCTACACTGAAGCTTTCTTT
>TRBJ2-5|once|TRBV2|-
CASKPWSEETQYF
TGTGCCAGCAAGCCCTGGTCGGAAGAGACCCAGTACTTC
>TRBJ2-4|-|TRBV28|-
CASSEAGGQYF
TGTGCCAGCAGTGAGGCAGGGGGGCAGTACTTC
>TRBJ2-1|-|TRBV7-7|-
CASSLAGGSSEQFF
TGTGCTAGCAGCTTAGCCGGGGGATCTTCTGAGCAGTTCTTC
>TRBJ1-2|-|TRBV5-1|-
CASSSQGVQVGYTF
TGCGCCAGCAGCTCACAGGGAGTCCAAGTCGGCTACACCTTC
>TRBJ1-1|-|TRBV7-9|-
CASSLREAAEAFF
TGTGCCAGCAGCTTACGGGAGGCAGCTGAAGCTTTCTTT
>TRBJ2-5|few|TRBV5-1|TRBD2
CASSALLAGSEETQYF
TGCGCCAGCAGCGCCCTACTAGCGGGGTCCGAAGAGACCCAGTACTTC
>TRBJ2-5|-|TRBV5-1|-
CASSFIQQETQYF
TGCGCCAGCAGCTTCATCCAGCAAGAGACCCAGTACTTC
>TRBJ2-2|-|TRBV5-4|-
CASSLVRGEPNTGELFF
TGTGCCAGCAGCTTGGTAAGAGGAGAACCGAACACCGGGGAGCTGTTTTTT
>TRBJ1-2|-|TRBV7-8|-
CASSLATTGNGYTF
TGTGCCAGCAGCTTAGCGACGACCGGCAATGGCTACACCTTC
>TRBJ2-4|-|TRBV11-3|-
CASSLVGTGPQYF
TGTGCCAGCAGCTTAGTCGGCACAGGCCCGCAGTACTTC